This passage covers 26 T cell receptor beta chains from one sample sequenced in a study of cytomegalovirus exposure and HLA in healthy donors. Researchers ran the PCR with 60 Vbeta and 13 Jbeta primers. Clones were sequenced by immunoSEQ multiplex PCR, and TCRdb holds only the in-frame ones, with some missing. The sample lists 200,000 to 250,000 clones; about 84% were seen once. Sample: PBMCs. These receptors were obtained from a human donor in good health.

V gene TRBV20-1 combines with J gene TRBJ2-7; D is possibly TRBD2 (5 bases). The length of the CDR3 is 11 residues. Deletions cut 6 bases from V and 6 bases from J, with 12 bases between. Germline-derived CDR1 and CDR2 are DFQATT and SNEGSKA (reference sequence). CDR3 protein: CSAFNGGEQYF. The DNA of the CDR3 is TGCAGTGCCTTTAACGGAGGCGAGCAGTACTTC.

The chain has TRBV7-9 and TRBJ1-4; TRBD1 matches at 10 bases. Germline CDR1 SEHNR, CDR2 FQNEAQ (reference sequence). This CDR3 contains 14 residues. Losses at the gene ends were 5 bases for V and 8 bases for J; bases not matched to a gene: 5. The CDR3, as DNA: TGTGCCAGCAGCCGGGACAGGGGTGGCGAAAAACTGTTTTTT. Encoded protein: CASSRDRGGEKLFF.

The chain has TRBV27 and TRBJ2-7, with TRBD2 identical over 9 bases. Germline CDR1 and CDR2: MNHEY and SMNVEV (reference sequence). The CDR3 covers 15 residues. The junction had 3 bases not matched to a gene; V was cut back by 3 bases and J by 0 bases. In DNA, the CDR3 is TGTGCCAGCAGTTTTATAGCGGGGGCCTCCTACGAGCAGTACTTC. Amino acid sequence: CASSFIAGASYEQYF.

The CDR3 reads CASGRPNYGYTF. The CDR3, as DNA: TGTGCCTCAGGGCGGCCTAACTATGGCTACACCTTC. The rearrangement joins TRBV6-5 to TRBJ1-2, with D perhaps TRBD1 (5 bases). The CDR3 contains 12 residues. The V end lost 11 bases, the J end lost 0 bases, and 10 bases lay between the germline ends. CDR1 is MNHEY and CDR2 is SVGAGI in the germline V gene.

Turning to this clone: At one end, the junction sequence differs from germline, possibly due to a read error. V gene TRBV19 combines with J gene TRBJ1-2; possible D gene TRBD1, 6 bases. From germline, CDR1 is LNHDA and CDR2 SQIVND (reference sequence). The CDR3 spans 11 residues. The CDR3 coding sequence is TGTGCCAGTAGTGTGGGGGCGCAGGTCACTTTC. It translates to CASSVGAQVTF.

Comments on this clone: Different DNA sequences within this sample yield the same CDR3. In DNA, the CDR3 is TGCGCCAGCAGCCAAAATGCGGGAATCCCCTACGAGCAGTACTTC. Amino acids: CASSQNAGIPYEQYF. V and J are TRBV4-1 and TRBJ2-7; tentatively, D is TRBD2 (6 bases). V was cut by 2 bases and J by 2 bases, with 13 bases left in between. Looked up from germline, CDR1 is MGHRA and CDR2 is YSYEKL. The CDR3 has 15 amino acids.

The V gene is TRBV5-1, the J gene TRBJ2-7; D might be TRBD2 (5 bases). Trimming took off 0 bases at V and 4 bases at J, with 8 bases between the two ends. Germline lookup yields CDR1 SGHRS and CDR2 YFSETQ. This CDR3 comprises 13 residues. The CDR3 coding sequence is TGCGCCAGCAGCTTGGCATCGGGGTACGAGCAGTACTTC. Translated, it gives CASSLASGYEQYF.

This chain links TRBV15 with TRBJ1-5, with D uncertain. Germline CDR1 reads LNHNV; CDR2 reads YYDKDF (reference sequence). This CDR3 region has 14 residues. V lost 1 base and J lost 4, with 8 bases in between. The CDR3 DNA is TGTGCCACCAGCAGAGGAGGGTTGAATCAGCCCCAGCATTTT. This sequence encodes CATSRGGLNQPQHF.

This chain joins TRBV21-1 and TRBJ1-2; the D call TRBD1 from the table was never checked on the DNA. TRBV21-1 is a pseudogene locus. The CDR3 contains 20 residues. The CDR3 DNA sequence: TGTGCCAGCAGCAAAGGGGGGCTCCCGGGACAGGGGCCTTTTAACTATGGCTACACCTTC. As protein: CASSKGGLPGQGPFNYGYTF.

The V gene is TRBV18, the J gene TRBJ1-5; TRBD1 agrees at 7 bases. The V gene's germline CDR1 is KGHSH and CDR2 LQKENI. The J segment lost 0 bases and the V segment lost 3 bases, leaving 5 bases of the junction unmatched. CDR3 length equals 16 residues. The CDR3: CASSPGQSYSNQPQHF. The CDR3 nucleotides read TGTGCCAGCTCACCGGGACAGTCTTATAGCAATCAGCCCCAGCATTTT.

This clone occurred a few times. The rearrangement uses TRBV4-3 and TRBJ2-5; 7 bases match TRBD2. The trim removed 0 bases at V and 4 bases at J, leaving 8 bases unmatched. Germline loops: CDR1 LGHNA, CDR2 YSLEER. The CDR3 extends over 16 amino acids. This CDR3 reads CASSQDTWGGGETQYF. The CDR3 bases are TGCGCCAGCAGCCAAGATACCTGGGGGGGTGGAGAGACCCAGTACTTC.

The CDR3 sequence is CASTKQGAREQYF. The CDR3 region has the DNA TGTGCCAGCACCAAACAGGGGGCGCGGGAGCAGTACTTC. J is TRBJ2-7 and V is TRBV27; 9 bases match TRBD1. V was clipped by 7 bases and J by 7 bases; unmatched bases: 8. This CDR3 has 13 residues. Germline values: CDR1 MNHEY, CDR2 SMNVEV (reference sequence).

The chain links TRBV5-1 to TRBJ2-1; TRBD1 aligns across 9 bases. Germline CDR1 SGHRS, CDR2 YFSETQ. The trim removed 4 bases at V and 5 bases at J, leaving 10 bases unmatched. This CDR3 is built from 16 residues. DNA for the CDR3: TGCGCCAGCAGCCGAGACGGGACAGGGAGCGACAATGAGCAGTTCTTC. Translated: CASSRDGTGSDNEQFF.

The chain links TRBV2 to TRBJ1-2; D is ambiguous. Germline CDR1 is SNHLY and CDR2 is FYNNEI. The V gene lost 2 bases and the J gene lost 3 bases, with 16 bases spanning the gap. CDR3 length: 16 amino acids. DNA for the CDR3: TGTGCCAGCAGTGAATTTCCTCCCGGAGTTCACTATGGCTACACCTTC. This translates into CASSEFPPGVHYGYTF. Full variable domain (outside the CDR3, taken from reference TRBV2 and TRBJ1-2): EPEVTQTPSHQVTQMGQEVILRCVPISNHLYFYWYRQILGQKVEFLVSFYNNEISEKSEIFDDQFSVERPDGSNFTLKIRSTKLEDSAMYFCASSEFPPGVHYGYTFGSGTRLTVV.

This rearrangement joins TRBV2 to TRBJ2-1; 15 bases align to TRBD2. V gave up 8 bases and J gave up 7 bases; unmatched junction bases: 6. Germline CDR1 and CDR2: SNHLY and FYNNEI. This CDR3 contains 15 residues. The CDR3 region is CASRPGLAGGNEQFF. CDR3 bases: TGTGCCAGCCGCCCGGGACTAGCGGGAGGAAATGAGCAGTTCTTC. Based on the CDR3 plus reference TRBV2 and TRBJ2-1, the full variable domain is EPEVTQTPSHQVTQMGQEVILRCVPISNHLYFYWYRQILGQKVEFLVSFYNNEISEKSEIFDDQFSVERPDGSNFTLKIRSTKLEDSAMYFCASRPGLAGGNEQFFGPGTRLTVL.

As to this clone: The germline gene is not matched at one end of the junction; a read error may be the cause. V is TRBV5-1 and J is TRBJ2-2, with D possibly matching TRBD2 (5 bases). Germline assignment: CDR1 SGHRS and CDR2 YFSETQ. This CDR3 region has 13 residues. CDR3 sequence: CASSPGITGELVF. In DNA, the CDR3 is TGCGCCAGCAGCCCGGGTATCACCGGGGAGCTGGTTTTT.

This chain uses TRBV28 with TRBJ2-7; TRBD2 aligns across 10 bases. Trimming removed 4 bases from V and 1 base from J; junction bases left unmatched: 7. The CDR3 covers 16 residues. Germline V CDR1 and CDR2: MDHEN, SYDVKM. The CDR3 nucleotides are TGTGCCAGCAGTTCCTCCGGGACTAGCGTTTCCTACGAGCAGTACTTC. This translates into CASSSSGTSVSYEQYF. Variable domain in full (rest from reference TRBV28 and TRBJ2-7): DVKVTQSSRYLVKRTGEKVFLECVQDMDHENMFWYRQDPGLGLRLIYFSYDVKMKEKGDIPEGYSVSREKKERFSLILESASTNQTSMYLCASSSSGTSVSYEQYFGPGTRLTVT.

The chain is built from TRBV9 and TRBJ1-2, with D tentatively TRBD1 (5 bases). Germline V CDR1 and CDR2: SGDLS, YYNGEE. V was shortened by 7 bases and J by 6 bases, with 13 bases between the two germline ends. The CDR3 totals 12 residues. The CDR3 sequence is CASAGAVNGYTF. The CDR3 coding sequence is TGTGCCAGCGCTGGGGCGGTGAATGGCTACACCTTC.

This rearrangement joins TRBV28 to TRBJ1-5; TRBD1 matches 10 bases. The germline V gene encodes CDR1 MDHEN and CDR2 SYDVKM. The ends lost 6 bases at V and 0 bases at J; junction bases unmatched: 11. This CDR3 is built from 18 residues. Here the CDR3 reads CASSPRDRGLYSNQPQHF. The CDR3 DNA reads TGTGCCAGCAGCCCCCGGGACAGGGGTCTTTATAGCAATCAGCCCCAGCATTTT.

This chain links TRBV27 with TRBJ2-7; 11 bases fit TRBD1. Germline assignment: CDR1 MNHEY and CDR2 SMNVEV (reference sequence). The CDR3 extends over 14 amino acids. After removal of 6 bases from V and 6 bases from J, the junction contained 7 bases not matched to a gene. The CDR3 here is CASSLGQGASEQYF. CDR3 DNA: TGTGCCAGCAGCCTCGGACAGGGGGCATCCGAGCAGTACTTC.

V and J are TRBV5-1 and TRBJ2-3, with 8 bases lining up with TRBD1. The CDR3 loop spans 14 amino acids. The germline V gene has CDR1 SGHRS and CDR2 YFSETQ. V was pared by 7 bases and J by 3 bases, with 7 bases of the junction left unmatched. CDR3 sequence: CASEGQGGTDTQYF. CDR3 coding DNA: TGCGCCAGCGAAGGACAGGGTGGGACAGATACGCAGTATTTT.

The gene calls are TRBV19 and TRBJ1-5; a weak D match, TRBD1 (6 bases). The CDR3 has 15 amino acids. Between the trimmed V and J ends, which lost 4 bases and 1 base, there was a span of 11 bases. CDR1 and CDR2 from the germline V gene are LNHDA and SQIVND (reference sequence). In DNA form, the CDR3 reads TGTGCCAGTAGTACCTCCAGGGGCAGCAATCAGCCCCAGCATTTT. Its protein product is CASSTSRGSNQPQHF. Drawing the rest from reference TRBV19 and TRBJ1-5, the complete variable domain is DGGITQSPKYLFRKEGQNVTLSCEQNLNHDAMYWYRQDPGQGLRLIYYSQIVNDFQKGDIAEGYSVSREKKESFPLTVTSAQKNPTAFYLCASSTSRGSNQPQHFGDGTRLSIL.

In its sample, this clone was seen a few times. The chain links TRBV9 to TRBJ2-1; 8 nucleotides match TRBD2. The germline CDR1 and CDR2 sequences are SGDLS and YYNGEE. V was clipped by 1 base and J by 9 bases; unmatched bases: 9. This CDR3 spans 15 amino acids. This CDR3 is CASSVPPAGVSEQFF. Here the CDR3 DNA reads TGTGCCAGCAGCGTACCCCCAGCGGGAGTAAGTGAGCAGTTCTTC.

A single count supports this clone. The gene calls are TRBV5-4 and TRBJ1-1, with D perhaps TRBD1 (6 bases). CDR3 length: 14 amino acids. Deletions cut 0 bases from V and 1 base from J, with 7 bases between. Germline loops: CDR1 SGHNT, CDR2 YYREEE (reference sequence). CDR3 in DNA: TGTGCCAGCAGCTTGGAACAGGGGAACACTGAAGCTTTCTTT. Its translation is CASSLEQGNTEAFF.

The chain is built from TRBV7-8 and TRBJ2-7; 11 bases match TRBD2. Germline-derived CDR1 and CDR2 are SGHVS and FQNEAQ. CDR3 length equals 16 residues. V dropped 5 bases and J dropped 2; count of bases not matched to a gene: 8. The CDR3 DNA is TGTGCCAGCAGCCTAACTACTAGCGGGGGCACCTACGAGCAGTACTTC. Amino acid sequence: CASSLTTSGGTYEQYF.

This CDR3 is CASSEQYGYTF. The CDR3 coding sequence is TGTGCCAGCAGTGAACAGTATGGCTACACCTTC. The rearrangement joins TRBV6-1 to TRBJ1-2; no clear D gene. The V end lost 2 bases, the J end lost 5 bases, and 3 bases lay between the germline ends. The CDR3 has 11 amino acids. Germline V lookup: CDR1 MNHNS, CDR2 SASEGT.